A single sample is the source of the 28 T cell receptor beta chains below, sequenced in a study of T-cell memory formation after mild COVID-19 (dated by TCRdb to about 2021). Libraries came from 5' RACE. Instrument on record: Illumina NovaSeq 6000. TCRdb reprocessing: public reads trimmed at Q25 with fastp, clones called with MiXCR, in-frame beta chains kept. Rows are combined by CDR3 protein, so each entry shows the most common genes and DNA. For this sample the table gives under 450,000 distinct CDR3 sequences, of which 20% to 25% were detected only once. In total, the top ten clones hold around 20% of the sample. Sequenced material: PBMCs or a T cell subset sorted from them (not recorded which). Receptor source: a man between 18 and 29 years old who had mild COVID-19 (a few samples of this study predate the infection). The sample titles of this study are shuffled in the database, so cell type and time point are left out; the donor was told from shared clones.

In its sample, this clonotype was seen a few times. This sequence joins TRBV2 and TRBJ1-1; a possible D gene is TRBD1 (6 bases). With 7 bases removed from V and 4 bases from J, the gap between germline ends came to 16 bases. Germline V CDR1 and CDR2: SNHLY, FYNNEI. This CDR3 has 14 amino acids. CDR3 nucleotides: TGTGCCAGCACCGAGGGGGGCATTAGCACTGAAGCTTTCTTT. Translating gives CASTEGGISTEAFF.

The rearrangement uses TRBV29-1 and TRBJ2-3; no clear D gene. Trimming removed 3 bases from V and 3 bases from J, with 10 bases in between. The CDR3 has 13 amino acids. Germline loops: CDR1 SQVTM, CDR2 ANQGSEA. The CDR3 DNA is TGCAGCGTTGAGGAGCGATGGACAGATACGCAGTATTTT. This translates into CSVEERWTDTQYF.

This sequence joins TRBV6-2 or TRBV6-3 and TRBJ1-5; weak D call: TRBD1 (6 bases). This CDR3 is 16 amino acids long. Looked up from germline, CDR1 is MNHEY and CDR2 is SVGEGT. Between the trimmed V and J ends, which lost 0 bases and 3 bases, there was a span of 12 bases. CDR3 in amino acids: CASSYSTTGTNQPQHF. CDR3 bases: TGTGCCAGCAGTTACTCGACGACAGGAACCAATCAGCCCCAGCATTTT.

The chain has TRBV5-1 and TRBJ2-3, with 7 nucleotides matching TRBD2. The V gene end was trimmed by 5 bases and the J gene end by 2 bases; junction bases not matched to a gene: 5. In germline, CDR1 is SGHRS, CDR2 YFSETQ. The CDR3 covers 14 residues. CDR3: CASSSGGDTDTQYF. CDR3 DNA sequence: TGCGCCAGCAGTTCTGGGGGGGACACAGATACGCAGTATTTT.

The rearrangement links TRBV7-9 to TRBJ2-2; no reliable D call. Germline V gene sequence: CDR1 SEHNR, CDR2 FQNEAQ (reference sequence). CDR3 length: 14 residues. The V gene lost 5 bases and the J gene lost 0 bases, with 7 bases spanning the gap. CDR3: CASSPTSNTGELFF. CDR3 DNA: TGTGCCAGCAGCCCGACATCGAACACCGGGGAGCTGTTTTTT.

This clonotype was picked up a small number of times. CDR3: CASSPEPGRYEQYV. In DNA form, the CDR3 reads TGCGCCAGCAGCCCAGAGCCGGGAAGATACGAGCAGTACGTC. The V gene is TRBV5-1, the J gene TRBJ2-7; TRBD2 might be the D (5 bases). Per the germline V gene, CDR1 is SGHRS and CDR2 is YFSETQ. Trimming removed 4 bases from V and 4 bases from J, with 15 bases in between. This CDR3 contains 14 residues.

This clonotype was counted between two and nine times. V is TRBV5-6 and J is TRBJ2-1; no clear D. Trimming removed 0 bases at V and 0 bases at J, with 7 bases between. CDR1 and CDR2 (germline): SGHDT, YYEEEE. The length of the CDR3 is 15 residues. The CDR3 loop reads CASSLDLYSYNEQFF. The CDR3 DNA is TGTGCCAGCAGCTTGGATCTTTACTCCTACAATGAGCAGTTCTTC. Combining the CDR3 with reference TRBV5-6 and TRBJ2-1 gives the whole variable domain DAGVTQSPTHLIKTRGQQVTLRCSPKSGHDTVSWYQQALGQGPQFIFQYYEEEERQRGNFPDRFSGHQFPNYSSELNVNALLLGDSALYLCASSLDLYSYNEQFFGPGTRLTVL.

This clonotype was detected a few times. The chain couples TRBV5-1 to TRBJ2-6; tentatively, D is TRBD1 (6 bases). Per germline, CDR1 SGHRS and CDR2 YFSETQ. Trimming shortened V by 4 bases and J by 0 bases, and 11 bases separated the two germline ends. The CDR3 consists of 16 residues. The CDR3 spells CASSAQGASGANVLTF. DNA of the CDR3: TGCGCCAGCAGCGCACAGGGTGCCTCTGGGGCCAACGTCCTGACTTTC.

This clonotype was counted a few times. V and J are TRBV6-5 and TRBJ1-3; D uncertain. CDR1 is MNHEY, CDR2 SVGAGI, per germline. This CDR3 contains 14 residues. Trimming took off 0 bases at V and 2 bases at J, with 5 bases between the two ends. CDR3 loop: CASSYSRPGNTIYF. CDR3 sequence (DNA): TGTGCCAGCAGTTACTCTCGGCCTGGAAACACCATATATTTT.

The rearrangement links TRBV28 to TRBJ1-2; a weak D match, TRBD1 (6 bases). There are 12 residues in the CDR3. Germline CDR1 is MDHEN and CDR2 is SYDVKM. Between the trimmed V and J ends, which lost 9 bases and 7 bases, there was a span of 15 bases. As DNA, the CDR3 is TGTGCCAGTGGGTCGGGGGGCGGTGGCTACACCTTC. This encodes CASGSGGGGYTF.

The V and J genes are TRBV3-1 and TRBJ2-3; 12 bases match TRBD2. Germline loops: CDR1 LGHDT, CDR2 YNNKEL (reference sequence). The CDR3 spans 16 residues. The trim removed 4 bases at V and 5 bases at J, leaving 7 bases unmatched. CDR3 nucleotides: TGTGCCAGCAGCCGGCTAGCGGGGGGGCGGGAAGATACGCAGTATTTT. It yields the protein CASSRLAGGREDTQYF.

This clonotype has ten or more counts. This chain joins TRBV5-1 and TRBJ2-3; 7 positions match TRBD2. Trimming at V came to 2 bases and at J to 3 bases, leaving 3 bases not matched to a gene. This CDR3 comprises 14 residues. CDR1 is SGHRS and CDR2 is YFSETQ in the germline V gene. CDR3: CASSFRGGTDTQYF. The DNA for the CDR3 is TGCGCCAGCAGCTTTCGGGGAGGGACAGATACGCAGTATTTT.

This clonotype appeared a few times. The chain joins TRBV4-1 to TRBJ1-2; D perhaps matches TRBD1 (6 bases). Germline V gives CDR1 MGHRA, CDR2 YSYEKL. There are 15 residues in the CDR3. The V end lost 3 bases, the J end lost 4 bases, and 15 bases lay between the germline ends. CDR3 nucleotide sequence: TGCGCCAGCAGCCACTCAGGGGATGGGTCCTATGGCTACACCTTC. Protein sequence: CASSHSGDGSYGYTF.

This clonotype has a handful of counts. This rearrangement joins TRBV12-3 or TRBV12-4 to TRBJ2-7, with TRBD1 matching 8 bases. V trimming: 5 bases; J trimming: 5 bases; junction bases outside the gene matches: 11. The CDR3 totals 15 residues. The CDR3 region is CASSIRRGPLDEQYF. The CDR3 DNA reads TGTGCCAGCAGTATACGCAGGGGGCCCCTTGACGAGCAGTACTTC.

This sequence joins TRBV5-1 and TRBJ1-5; D remains ambiguous. Per the germline V gene, CDR1 is SGHRS and CDR2 is YFSETQ. V dropped 1 base and J dropped 0 bases, with 8 bases sitting between them. The CDR3 sequence is 15 residues long. In DNA, the CDR3 is TGCGCCAGCAGCTTGTTAGGAAATAGCAATCAGCCCCAGCATTTT. Translating it yields CASSLLGNSNQPQHF.

The genes are TRBV6-1 and TRBJ2-7; no definite D call. Germline-derived CDR1 and CDR2 are MNHNS and SASEGT. With 4 bases removed from V and 3 bases from J, the gap between germline ends came to 13 bases. The CDR3 is 14 amino acids. CDR3 DNA sequence: TGTGCCAGCAGTGCATATGGTCTAGACTACGAGCAGTACTTC. Amino acid sequence: CASSAYGLDYEQYF.

This clonotype came up a few times. This chain joins TRBV4-3 and TRBJ1-2; no firm D call. The V gene's germline CDR1 is LGHNA and CDR2 YSLEER. CDR3 length: 15 residues. Trimming cost V 1 base and J 5 bases, with 14 bases left between them. The CDR3 coding sequence is TGCGCCAGCAGCCAAGGGAGGGCGTCACGGTATGGCTACACCTTC. Protein: CASSQGRASRYGYTF.

This clonotype appeared many times. The chain combines TRBV7-9 with TRBJ1-5; D is uncertain. The length of the CDR3 is 17 residues. V lost 2 bases and J lost 0, with 14 bases in between. Germline CDR1 is SEHNR and CDR2 is FQNEAQ (reference sequence). The CDR3: CASSLYEGAYSNQPQHF. For the CDR3, the DNA is TGTGCCAGCAGCTTATACGAGGGCGCATATAGCAATCAGCCCCAGCATTTT.

V is TRBV12-3 or TRBV12-4 and J is TRBJ1-1, with D possibly matching TRBD1 (6 bases). Trimming cost V 5 bases and J 0 bases, with 10 bases left between them. The CDR3 sequence is 14 residues long. The CDR3 coding sequence is TGTGCCAGCAGTCGGGACATAGTGAACACTGAAGCTTTCTTT. This encodes CASSRDIVNTEAFF.

The gene calls are TRBV12-3 or TRBV12-4 and TRBJ1-1; TRBD1 matches at 10 bases. This CDR3 has 15 residues. V gave up 5 bases and J gave up 5 bases; unmatched junction bases: 8. The DNA for the CDR3 is TGTGCCAGCAGTGATAGGACAGGGGGGGTGACTGAAGCTTTCTTT. This sequence encodes CASSDRTGGVTEAFF.

The chain combines TRBV4-1 with TRBJ2-3; D gene unclear. The CDR3 runs to 12 residues. V lost 1 base and J 5 bases, leaving 4 bases between the germline ends. The V gene's germline CDR1 is MGHRA and CDR2 YSYEKL. The CDR3: CASSQALDTQYF. CDR3 nucleotides: TGCGCCAGCAGCCAAGCCCTAGATACGCAGTATTTT.

This clonotype was seen at least ten times. This chain connects TRBV7-2 to TRBJ2-1; D is unresolved. This CDR3 has 14 amino acids. Trimming removed 1 base from V and 6 bases from J, with 10 bases in between. Germline CDR1 reads SGHTA; CDR2 reads FQGNSA. For the CDR3, the DNA is TGTGCCAGCAGCTTAGGCGCGACGGTCAATGAGCAGTTCTTC. This codes for CASSLGATVNEQFF.

This clonotype was found a few times. In nucleotides, the CDR3 is TGTGCCAGCAGCCACCGCCAGGGTGGAAAGAATGAAAAACTGTTTTTT. This encodes CASSHRQGGKNEKLFF. The genes are TRBV27 and TRBJ1-4; possibly TRBD1 for D (5 bases). Between the trimmed V and J ends, which lost 6 bases and 5 bases, there was a span of 19 bases. Germline values: CDR1 MNHEY, CDR2 SMNVEV (reference sequence). This CDR3 contains 16 residues. Filled out from reference TRBV27 and TRBJ1-4, the complete variable domain reads EAQVTQNPRYLITVTGKKLTVTCSQNMNHEYMSWYRQDPGLGLRQIYYSMNVEVTDKGDVPEGYKVSRKEKRNFPLILESPSPNQTSLYFCASSHRQGGKNEKLFFGSGTQLSVL.

This sequence joins TRBV5-5 and TRBJ1-2, with 9 positions matching TRBD1. The V gene's germline CDR1 is SGHKS and CDR2 YYEKEE (reference sequence). V was clipped by 4 bases and J by 0 bases; unmatched bases: 4. CDR3 length: 15 amino acids. The CDR3 bases are TGTGCCAGCAGCATACAGGGGGCGGCTAACTATGGCTACACCTTC. As protein: CASSIQGAANYGYTF.

The CDR3 reads CASSLRHNYGYTF. CDR3 DNA sequence: TGTGCCAGCAGCTTACGACATAACTATGGCTACACCTTC. This chain uses TRBV5-6 with TRBJ1-2; D not certain. Trimming removed 2 bases at V and 1 base at J, with 6 bases between. This CDR3 spans 13 amino acids. The germline V gene has CDR1 SGHDT and CDR2 YYEEEE.

This clonotype was observed a handful of times. V gene TRBV28 combines with J gene TRBJ2-7; TRBD2 matches at 7 bases. CDR1 is MDHEN, CDR2 SYDVKM, per germline. Unmatched junction bases numbered 10, after V lost 5 bases and J lost 6 bases. The CDR3 consists of 14 residues. The CDR3 sequence: CASSPQRGVGEQYV. The CDR3 DNA reads as TGTGCCAGCAGTCCGCAACGGGGGGTCGGCGAGCAGTACGTC.

The chain employs TRBV7-9 and TRBJ2-1; D is perhaps TRBD2 (6 bases). Germline assignment: CDR1 SEHNR and CDR2 FQNEAQ (reference sequence). The CDR3 loop spans 16 amino acids. The V and J ends lost 6 bases and 1 base respectively, with 16 bases between them. In nucleotides, the CDR3 is TGTGCCAGCAGTGGGCCGAGACTAGTATCCTACAATGAGCAGTTCTTC. Translated, it gives CASSGPRLVSYNEQFF.

V and J are TRBV6-1 and TRBJ2-3; possibly TRBD2 for D (6 bases). The CDR3 length is 14 residues. Trimming cost V 2 bases and J 1 base, with 7 bases left between them. CDR1 and CDR2 (germline): MNHNS, SASEGT. The CDR3 DNA sequence: TGTGCCAGCAGTGAATGGGAGGGCACAGATACGCAGTATTTT. This gives the protein CASSEWEGTDTQYF.